Below, 4 T cell receptor beta chains from the same sample are listed, as sequenced in a study of cytomegalovirus exposure and HLA in healthy donors. Repertoires were generated with immunoSEQ multiplex PCR, while TCRdb's copy carries only in-frame clones and drops some. Seen here are almost 75,000 clones, 85% observed once, and the top ten hold 3%. The sample comprised PBMCs. These receptors all stem from a man aged 25 to 45 in good health and CMV-seronegative.

The chain links TRBV6-4 to TRBJ2-5; D possibly corresponds to TRBD2 (6 bases). The CDR3 contains 15 residues. V lost 3 bases and J lost 7, with 18 bases in between. The germline gives CDR1 MRHNA, CDR2 SNTAGT. CDR3 nucleotide sequence: TGTGCCAGCAGTGAAGGGACTGACGGGGAGGCGACCCAGTACTTC. This sequence encodes CASSEGTDGEATQYF.

This clone was seen only once. V is TRBV27 and J is TRBJ2-1; 10 positions agree with TRBD2. This CDR3 comprises 17 residues. J lost 1 base, V lost 2 bases, and 5 bases had no gene match. Germline lookup yields CDR1 MNHEY and CDR2 SMNVEV (reference sequence). The CDR3 here is CASSLRTSGQSYNEQFF. As DNA, the CDR3 is TGTGCCAGCAGTTTACGGACTAGCGGACAGTCCTACAATGAGCAGTTCTTC.

The chain uses TRBV30 and TRBJ2-3; D is uncertain. Trimming pared 4 bases from V and 2 bases from J, leaving 7 bases between. CDR1 is GTSNPN and CDR2 is SVGIG in the germline V gene (reference sequence). The CDR3 runs to 12 residues. CDR3 sequence (DNA): TGTGCCTGGAATCAAAACACAGATACGCAGTATTTT. Amino acids: CAWNQNTDTQYF. The full variable domain, rest sourced from reference TRBV30 and TRBJ2-3, is SQTIHQWPATLVQPVGSPLSLECTVEGTSNPNLYWYRQAAGRGLQLLFYSVGIGQISSEVPQNLSASRPQDRQFILSSKKLLLSDSGFYLCAWNQNTDTQYFGPGTRLTVL.

J is TRBJ2-3 and V is TRBV9; 9 bases align to TRBD1. The length of the CDR3 is 16 residues. V shed 4 bases and J 4 bases; nucleotides not matched to a gene: 10. The germline CDR1 and CDR2 sequences are SGDLS and YYNGEE. The CDR3 loop is CASSKLDRGGADTQYF. As DNA, the CDR3 is TGTGCCAGCAGCAAACTGGACAGGGGTGGCGCAGATACGCAGTATTTT. Full variable domain (remainder filled in from reference TRBV9 and TRBJ2-3): DSGVTQTPKHLITATGQRVTLRCSPRSGDLSVYWYQQSLDQGLQFLIQYYNGEERAKGNILERFSAQQFPDLHSELNLSSLELGDSALYFCASSKLDRGGADTQYFGPGTRLTVL.